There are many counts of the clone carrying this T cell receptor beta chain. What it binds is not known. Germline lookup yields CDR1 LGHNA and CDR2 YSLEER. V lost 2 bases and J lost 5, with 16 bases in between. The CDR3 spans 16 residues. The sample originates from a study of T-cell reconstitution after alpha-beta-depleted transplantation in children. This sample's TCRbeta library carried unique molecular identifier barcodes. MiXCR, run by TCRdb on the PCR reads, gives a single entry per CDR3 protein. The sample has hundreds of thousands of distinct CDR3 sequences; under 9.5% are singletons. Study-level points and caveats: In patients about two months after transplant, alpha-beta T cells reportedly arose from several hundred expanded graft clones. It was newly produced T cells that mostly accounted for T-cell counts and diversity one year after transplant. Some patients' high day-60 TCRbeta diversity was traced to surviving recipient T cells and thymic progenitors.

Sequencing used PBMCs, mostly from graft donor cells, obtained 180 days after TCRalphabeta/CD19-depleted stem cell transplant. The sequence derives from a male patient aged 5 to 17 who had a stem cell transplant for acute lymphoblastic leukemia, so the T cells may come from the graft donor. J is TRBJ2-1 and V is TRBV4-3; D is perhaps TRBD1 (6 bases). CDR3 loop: CASSQRTVKVNNEQFF. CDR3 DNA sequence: TGCGCCAGCAGCCAACGGACAGTAAAAGTAAACAATGAGCAGTTCTTC.